Listed below are T cell receptor beta chains from one sample, sequenced in a study of blood T cell repertoires in COVID-19. Libraries were prepared by immunoSEQ multiplex PCR; TCRdb keeps only in-frame clonotypes and omits some of them. The sample has a few hundred thousand clones, over 85% seen once; the top ten hold 0.8% to 1%. Specimen: peripheral blood. The receptors stem from a man between 18 and 35 years old with COVID-19, enrolled during active disease. CDR3s include the opening cysteine and the closing phenylalanine or tryptophan. D genes are given only for firm matches. Clone size appears in some rows only: once, few, many, or a class for an expanded clone.

TRBJ1-1 TRBV7-9 TRBD1 . CASSLEGQLNTEAFF TGTGCCAGCAGCTTAGAGGGACAGTTGAACACTGAAGCTTTCTTT
TRBJ2-5 TRBV28 TRBD1 . CATQGAGETQYF TGTGCCACACAGGGGGCGGGAGAGACCCAGTACTTC
TRBJ2-7 TRBV19 . . CATSDRTYEQYF TGTGCCACCTCGGACAGAACCTACGAGCAGTACTTC
TRBJ2-1 TRBV11-3 TRBD2 . CASSLDITSGYNEQFF TGTGCCAGCAGCTTAGATATTACTAGCGGTTACAATGAGCAGTTCTTC
TRBJ1-6 TRBV5-1 . . CASSLVPDSNSPLHF TGCGCCAGCAGCTTGGTTCCGGACAGTAATTCACCCCTCCACTTT
TRBJ2-1 TRBV30 . . CAWSSRNEQFF TGTGCCTGGAGTAGCAGGAATGAGCAGTTCTTC
TRBJ2-7 TRBV29-1 TRBD2 . CTASGRFSYEQYF TGCACCGCTAGCGGGAGGTTCTCCTACGAGCAGTACTTC
TRBJ2-7 TRBV13 TRBD2 . CASSSLAGETYEQYF TGTGCCAGCAGCTCCTTAGCGGGAGAGACCTACGAGCAGTACTTC
TRBJ2-5 TRBV14 . . CASSQDVGLIGETQYF TGTGCCAGCAGCCAAGATGTGGGGCTAATTGGGGAGACCCAGTACTTC
TRBJ2-5 TRBV27 . . CASSSLGGNQETQYF TGTGCCAGCAGTTCCCTTGGCGGAAACCAAGAGACCCAGTACTTC
TRBJ1-5 TRBV21-1 . . CAGSPALQNGNQPQHF TGTGCCGGGTCCCCGGCTCTTCAAAACGGGAATCAGCCCCAGCATTTT
TRBJ2-1 TRBV7-9 TRBD2 . CATSGLAGDNEQFF TGTGCCACAAGTGGACTAGCGGGGGATAATGAGCAGTTCTTC
TRBJ1-1 TRBV20-1 TRBD1 once CSASQGAGTEAFF TGCAGTGCTAGTCAGGGGGCCGGGACTGAAGCTTTCTTT
TRBJ2-3 TRBV2 . . CATKVRGTTSTDTQYF TGTGCCACCAAAGTGCGCGGAACAACTAGCACAGATACGCAGTATTTT
TRBJ1-2 TRBV6-5 TRBD1 . CASSRQGENYGYTF TGTGCCAGCAGCAGACAGGGGGAAAACTATGGCTACACCTTC
TRBJ2-2 TRBV25-1 TRBD1 . CASSGLLRQGFNTGELFF TGTGCCAGCAGTGGCCTTCTGAGACAGGGCTTCAACACCGGGGAGCTGTTTTTT
TRBJ1-1 TRBV6-6 . few CASSIQGPNTEAFF TGTGCCAGCAGTATACAGGGACCTAACACTGAAGCTTTCTTT
TRBJ2-1 TRBV10-1 TRBD2 once CASSEGGRDEQFF TGCGCCAGCAGTGAAGGCGGGAGGGATGAGCAGTTCTTC
TRBJ2-2 TRBV21-1 . . CASSTRDRVVGELFF TGTGCCAGCAGCACCCGGGACAGGGTAGTCGGGGAGCTGTTTTTT
TRBJ1-3 TRBV5-8 TRBD1 . CASSPGQGHIYF TGTGCCAGCAGCCCCGGACAGGGGCACATATATTTT
TRBJ1-6 TRBV7-6 . . CASSLARDSRNSPLHF TGTGCCAGCAGCTTAGCGCGGGACTCCCGTAATTCACCCCTCCACTTT
TRBJ2-7 TRBV7-8 TRBD2 . CASSLLTSGFSYEQYF TGTGCCAGCAGCCTCTTAACTAGCGGGTTTTCCTACGAGCAGTACTTC
TRBJ2-7 TRBV3-1/TRBV3-2 TRBD1 . CASSPLGTGDSEQYF TGTGCCAGCAGCCCCCTCGGGACAGGGGACTCCGAGCAGTACTTC
TRBJ2-2 TRBV11-3 TRBD1 . CASSTKRGQKTGELFF TGTGCCAGCAGCACAAAAAGGGGGCAAAAAACCGGGGAGCTGTTTTTT
TRBJ2-3 TRBV18 . . CASSPSLSSTDTQYF TGTGCCAGCTCACCGTCGTTGTCTAGCACAGATACGCAGTATTTT
TRBJ1-1 TRBV7-2 TRBD1 . CASSQQGVDTEAFF TGTGCCAGCAGCCAACAGGGGGTGGACACTGAAGCTTTCTTT
TRBJ1-2 TRBV30 TRBD1 . CAWRDYRDRGYGYTF TGTGCCTGGAGAGACTACCGGGACAGGGGGTATGGCTACACCTTC
TRBJ2-7 TRBV6-5 TRBD2 . CASRRLAEVYEQYF TGTGCCAGCAGACGACTAGCGGAGGTGTACGAGCAGTACTTC
TRBJ1-3 TRBV6-5 . . CASAWADSGNTIYF TGTGCCAGCGCCTGGGCTGACTCTGGAAACACCATATATTTT
TRBJ2-1 TRBV11-2 TRBD2 . CASRLTSGGHNEQFF TGTGCCAGCAGGCTCACTAGCGGGGGACACAATGAGCAGTTCTTC